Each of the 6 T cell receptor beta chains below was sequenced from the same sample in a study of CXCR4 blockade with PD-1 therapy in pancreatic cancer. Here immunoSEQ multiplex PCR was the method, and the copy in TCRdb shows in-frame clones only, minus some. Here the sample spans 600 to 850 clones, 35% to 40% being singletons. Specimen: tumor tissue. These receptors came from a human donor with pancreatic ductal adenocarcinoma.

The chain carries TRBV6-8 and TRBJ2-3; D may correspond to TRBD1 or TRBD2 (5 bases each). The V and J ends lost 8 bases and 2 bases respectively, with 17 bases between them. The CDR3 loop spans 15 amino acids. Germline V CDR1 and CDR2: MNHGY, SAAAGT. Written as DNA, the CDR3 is TGTGCCAGCCCGGGAACAGGAGAACTCACAGATACGCAGTATTTT. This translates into CASPGTGELTDTQYF.

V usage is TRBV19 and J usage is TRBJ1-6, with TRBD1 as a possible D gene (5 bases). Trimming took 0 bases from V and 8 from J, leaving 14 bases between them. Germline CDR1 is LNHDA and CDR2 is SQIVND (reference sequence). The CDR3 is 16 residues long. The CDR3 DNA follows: TGTGCCAGTAGTATAGAGAGAGGGGCGCGTCATTCACCCCTCCACTTT. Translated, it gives CASSIERGARHSPLHF.

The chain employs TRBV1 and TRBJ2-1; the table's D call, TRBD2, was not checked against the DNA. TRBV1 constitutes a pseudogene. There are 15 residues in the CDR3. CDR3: CASSRSGTSYNEQFF. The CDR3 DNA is TGCGCCAGCAGTCGTAGCGGGACTTCCTACAATGAGCAGTTCTTC.

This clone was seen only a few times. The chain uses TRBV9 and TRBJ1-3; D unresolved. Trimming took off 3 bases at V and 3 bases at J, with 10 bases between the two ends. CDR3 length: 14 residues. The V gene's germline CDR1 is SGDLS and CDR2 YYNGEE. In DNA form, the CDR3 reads TGTGCCAGCAGCGCGGCGAGCAATGGAAACACCATATATTTT. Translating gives CASSAASNGNTIYF.

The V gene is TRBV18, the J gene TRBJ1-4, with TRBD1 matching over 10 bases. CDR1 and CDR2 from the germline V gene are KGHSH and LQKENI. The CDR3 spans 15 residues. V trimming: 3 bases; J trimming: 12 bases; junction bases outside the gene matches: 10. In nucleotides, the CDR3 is TGTGCCAGCTCACCTGGACAGGGGGACTATGAGGAACTGTTTTTT. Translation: CASSPGQGDYEELFF.

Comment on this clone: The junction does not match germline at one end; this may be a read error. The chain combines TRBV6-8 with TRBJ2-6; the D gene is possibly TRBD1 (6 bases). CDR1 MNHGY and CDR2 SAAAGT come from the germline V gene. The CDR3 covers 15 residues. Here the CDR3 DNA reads TGTGCCAGCAGTGAGGACAGCTCTAGGGCCAACGTCCTGACTTTC. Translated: CASSEDSSRANVLTF.